The 26 T cell receptor beta chains in this list originate from one sample, sequenced in a study of blood T cell repertoires in COVID-19. Sequencing was performed with immunoSEQ multiplex PCR; in TCRdb, only in-frame clones are kept and a portion is missing. There are about 400,000 clones in the sample; approximately 87% occur only once, and approximately 10% lies in the top ten. The sequencing input was PBMCs or T cells enriched from blood (not recorded which). The receptors derive from a woman in her forties or fifties who had recovered from COVID-19.

The chain couples TRBV4-3 to TRBJ1-2; D is unclear. CDR1 and CDR2 (germline): LGHNA, YSLEER. The length of the CDR3 is 17 residues. V shed 1 base and J shed 0 bases, with 15 bases lying between them. The CDR3 DNA follows: TGCGCCAGCAGCCAAGGAGGAATCCCAGACGCTAACTATGGCTACACCTTC. Its protein is CASSQGGIPDANYGYTF.

The chain joins TRBV7-9 to TRBJ1-2, with 7 bases matching TRBD1. Trimming took 5 bases from V and 8 from J; bases not matched to a gene: 11. Germline assignment: CDR1 SEHNR and CDR2 FQNEAQ (reference sequence). The CDR3 has 14 amino acids. The CDR3 sequence: CASSPPDRTSGYTF. The CDR3 nucleotides are TGTGCCAGCAGCCCCCCGGACAGGACCTCGGGCTACACCTTC.

This clone was detected once. This sequence joins TRBV4-3 and TRBJ1-4; 10 bases are a match to TRBD1. This CDR3 spans 18 amino acids. V lost 1 base to trimming and J lost 8 bases; unmatched junction nucleotides: 13. The germline CDR1 and CDR2 sequences are LGHNA and YSLEER. CDR3 DNA: TGCGCCAGCAGCCAAGCCAGAGCCTACGGGACAGGGGAGGAAAAACTGTTTTTT. The encoded protein is CASSQARAYGTGEEKLFF.

The chain uses TRBV2 and TRBJ2-6, with TRBD2 as a possible D gene (6 bases). This CDR3 is 14 amino acids long. Trimming removed 7 bases at V and 3 bases at J, with 10 bases between. The germline gives CDR1 SNHLY, CDR2 FYNNEI. CDR3: CASKGEVGANVLTF. The CDR3 nucleotides are TGTGCCAGCAAAGGGGAGGTTGGGGCCAACGTCCTGACTTTC.

This clone was recorded a few times. Other DNA sequences from this sample encode an identical CDR3 as well. This chain's CDR3 is CATSDFRETQYF. The CDR3 DNA reads as TGTGCCACCAGTGATTTCCGGGAGACCCAGTACTTC. The genes are TRBV24-1 and TRBJ2-5; D not certain. Germline values: CDR1 KGHDR, CDR2 SFDVKD. This CDR3 comprises 12 residues. The germline V and J ends were trimmed by 1 base and 5 bases, with 4 bases remaining between them.

The chain recombines TRBV29-1 with TRBJ1-2, with D maybe TRBD1 (5 bases). Trimming shortened V by 5 bases and J by 5 bases, and 21 bases separated the two germline ends. Germline V lookup: CDR1 SQVTM, CDR2 ANQGSEA. This CDR3 is 15 amino acids long. CDR3: CSVRPLGGVNYGYTF. The CDR3, as DNA: TGCAGCGTTCGACCCCTGGGGGGAGTAAATTATGGCTACACCTTC.

The chain has TRBV28 and TRBJ1-1; D is unclear. Trimming left V 3 bases short and J 5 bases short, with 7 bases between. The germline V gene has CDR1 MDHEN and CDR2 SYDVKM. The CDR3 runs to 12 residues. The CDR3 sequence is CASSLRETEAFF. CDR3 DNA: TGTGCCAGCAGTTTGCGGGAAACTGAAGCTTTCTTT.

The CDR3, as DNA: TGTGCCAGCGGGCGGGAGGGCGTTGCGAACACTGAAGCTTTCTTT. This codes for CASGREGVANTEAFF. The gene calls are TRBV27 and TRBJ1-1; D is unresolved. V lost 8 bases to trimming and J lost 1 base, with 17 bases between them. Germline loops: CDR1 MNHEY, CDR2 SMNVEV (reference sequence). The CDR3 sequence is 15 residues long.

The chain has TRBV6-2 or TRBV6-3 and TRBJ2-6; a weak D match, TRBD2 (6 bases). V was shortened by 4 bases and J by 2 bases, with 6 bases between the two germline ends. Germline-derived CDR1 and CDR2 are MNHEY and SVGEGT. There are 14 residues in the CDR3. The CDR3, as DNA: TGTGCCAGCAGTTCGGGGGCTGGGGCCAACGTCCTGACTTTC. Its protein is CASSSGAGANVLTF.

This chain links TRBV6-2 or TRBV6-3 with TRBJ1-3; 7 bases align to TRBD1. CDR1 and CDR2 from the germline V gene are MNHEY and SVGEGT. The V segment lost 2 bases and the J segment 0 bases; nucleotides outside the gene matches: 7. This CDR3 has 17 residues. The CDR3 bases are TGTGCCAGCAGTTACGGGACAGCGCCCTTCTCTGGAAACACCATATATTTT. Residues: CASSYGTAPFSGNTIYF.

V and J are TRBV4-1 and TRBJ2-3, with 7 bases matching TRBD1. The CDR3 is 15 residues long. Germline lookup yields CDR1 MGHRA and CDR2 YSYEKL. V dropped 6 bases and J dropped 0; count of bases not matched to a gene: 6. The CDR3 reads CASRSRQGSTDTQYF. DNA of the CDR3: TGCGCCAGCAGATCCAGACAGGGCAGCACAGATACGCAGTATTTT.

The J gene is TRBJ2-1, the V gene TRBV5-1, with TRBD2 matching over 14 bases. The ends lost 7 bases at V and 6 bases at J; junction bases unmatched: 6. CDR1 and CDR2 from the germline V gene are SGHRS and YFSETQ. This CDR3 contains 15 residues. The chain's CDR3 is CASHQGLAGVNEQFF. The CDR3 DNA reads TGCGCCAGCCACCAGGGACTAGCGGGGGTCAATGAGCAGTTCTTC.

This chain joins TRBV19 and TRBJ2-5, with 9 positions matching TRBD1. J gave up 4 bases and V 4 bases, and 7 bases lay outside the gene matches. CDR3 length equals 15 residues. Germline-derived CDR1 and CDR2 are LNHDA and SQIVND (reference sequence). This CDR3 is CASSRDRGNRETQYF. The CDR3 DNA reads TGTGCCAGTAGTAGAGACAGGGGGAACAGAGAGACCCAGTACTTC.

This chain uses TRBV4-3 with TRBJ2-3, with 10 bases aligning to TRBD2. The CDR3 spans 15 residues. V lost 2 bases and J lost 4; bases outside the gene matches: 3. Germline CDR1 and CDR2: LGHNA and YSLEER. This CDR3 reads CASSQSGGAADTQYF. CDR3 bases: TGCGCCAGCAGCCAAAGCGGGGGGGCGGCAGATACGCAGTATTTT.

The CDR3 protein is CASSERGGNYGYTF. Here the CDR3 DNA reads TGTGCCAGCAGCGAAAGAGGTGGGAACTATGGCTACACCTTC. This sequence joins TRBV7-9 and TRBJ1-2, with D hard to call. This CDR3 comprises 14 residues. V lost 5 bases and J 2 bases, leaving 12 bases between the germline ends. Germline V gene lookup returns CDR1 SEHNR and CDR2 FQNEAQ (reference sequence).

The rearrangement links TRBV6-1 to TRBJ1-5, with unresolved D. There are 14 residues in the CDR3. CDR1 and CDR2 (germline): MNHNS, SASEGT. The V end was cut by 2 bases, the J end by 2 bases, with 7 bases between. CDR3 nucleotide sequence: TGTGCCAGCAGTGAATCAACAGGCAATCAGCCCCAGCATTTT. Translated, it gives CASSESTGNQPQHF.

This rearrangement joins TRBV28 to TRBJ1-2; D remains ambiguous. Germline CDR1 and CDR2: MDHEN and SYDVKM. With 7 bases removed from V and 7 bases from J, the gap between germline ends came to 22 bases. The CDR3 sequence is 15 residues long. CDR3 in amino acids: CASTRMWELDVGYTF. CDR3 sequence (DNA): TGTGCCAGCACCAGGATGTGGGAGCTCGACGTTGGCTACACCTTC.

J is TRBJ1-4 and V is TRBV21-1; no DNA check was done on the table's D call, TRBD1. TRBV21-1 has pseudogene status. CDR3 length: 16 amino acids. The CDR3 is CASSKAKGQGNEKLFF. The CDR3 region has the DNA TGTGCCAGCAGCAAAGCCAAGGGACAGGGGAACGAAAAACTGTTTTTT.

This clone was observed a single time. This chain links TRBV6-5 with TRBJ1-4; D is undetermined. Germline V gene lookup returns CDR1 MNHEY and CDR2 SVGAGI. The V gene lost 6 bases and the J gene lost 0 bases, with 8 bases spanning the gap. The CDR3 sequence is 14 residues long. The CDR3 spells CASSSVATNEKLFF. Here the CDR3 DNA reads TGTGCCAGCAGCTCGGTTGCAACTAATGAAAAACTGTTTTTT.

This chain joins TRBV7-8 and TRBJ1-6, with D possibly TRBD1 on 5 matching bases. The length of the CDR3 is 13 residues. The V gene lost 1 base and the J gene lost 9 bases, with 7 bases spanning the gap. The germline V gene has CDR1 SGHVS and CDR2 FQNEAQ. The CDR3 protein is CASSLERGSPLHF. Here the CDR3 DNA reads TGTGCCAGCAGCTTAGAAAGGGGTTCACCCCTCCACTTT. The variable domain in full, completed from reference TRBV7-8 and TRBJ1-6, reads GAGVSQSPRYKVAKRGQDVALRCDPISGHVSLFWYQQALGQGPEFLTYFQNEAQLDKSGLPSDRFFAERPEGSVSTLKIQRTQQEDSAVYLCASSLERGSPLHFGNGTRLTVT.

V gene TRBV7-2 combines with J gene TRBJ1-5; TRBD1 aligns across 7 bases. V lost 2 bases to trimming and J lost 1 base; unmatched junction nucleotides: 2. The CDR3 runs to 15 residues. Germline V gene data show CDR1 as SGHTA and CDR2 as FQGNSA. DNA of the CDR3: TGTGCCAGCAGCTTAAGGGGGCCGAGCAATCAGCCCCAGCATTTT. Translating it yields CASSLRGPSNQPQHF.

This rearrangement joins TRBV5-1 to TRBJ2-3; TRBD2 matches at 11 bases. The CDR3 extends over 17 amino acids. CDR1 SGHRS and CDR2 YFSETQ come from the germline V gene. V gave up 4 bases and J gave up 1 base; unmatched junction bases: 8. The CDR3 spells CASSGGTSGYGTDTQYF. Written as DNA, the CDR3 is TGCGCCAGCAGCGGCGGGACTAGCGGCTATGGCACAGATACGCAGTATTTT.

This clone was detected a few times. This chain uses TRBV7-9 with TRBJ2-7; D remains ambiguous. The V and J ends lost 1 base and 3 bases respectively, with 7 bases between them. The CDR3 spans 13 residues. Germline V CDR1 and CDR2: SEHNR, FQNEAQ (reference sequence). In nucleotides, the CDR3 is TGTGCCAGCAGCTTAGTGGGCAACTACGAGCAGTACTTC. It yields the protein CASSLVGNYEQYF.

The chain couples TRBV7-3 to TRBJ2-1; D remains unclear. The germline V gene encodes CDR1 SGHTA and CDR2 FQGTGA. Trimming took off 2 bases at V and 9 bases at J, with 14 bases between the two ends. The CDR3 has 14 amino acids. CDR3 bases: TGTGCCAGCAGCTTAGAGCCCCGGTCCGGTGAGCAGTTCTTC. Translating it yields CASSLEPRSGEQFF. Complete variable domain (other parts from reference TRBV7-3 and TRBJ2-1): GAGVSQTPSNKVTEKGKYVELRCDPISGHTALYWYRQSLGQGPEFLIYFQGTGAADDSGLPNDRFFAVRPEGSVSTLKIQRTERGDSAVYLCASSLEPRSGEQFFGPGTRLTVL.

The chain links TRBV5-4 to TRBJ1-2; D is ambiguous. The germline V gene encodes CDR1 SGHNT and CDR2 YYREEE (reference sequence). Trimming cost V 3 bases and J 2 bases, with 11 bases left between them. The CDR3 has 14 amino acids. CDR3 sequence: CASSSGVTNYGYTF. For the CDR3, the DNA is TGTGCCAGCAGCTCAGGCGTAACCAACTATGGCTACACCTTC.

The chain has TRBV28 and TRBJ2-1, with 8 bases that match TRBD1. V dropped 2 bases and J dropped 3; count of bases not matched to a gene: 6. This CDR3 comprises 16 residues. Germline CDR1 is MDHEN and CDR2 is SYDVKM. The CDR3 is CASSLGRGRFYNEQFF. CDR3 bases: TGTGCCAGCAGTTTAGGCAGGGGGCGATTCTACAATGAGCAGTTCTTC. Combining the CDR3 with reference TRBV28 and TRBJ2-1 gives the whole variable domain DVKVTQSSRYLVKRTGEKVFLECVQDMDHENMFWYRQDPGLGLRLIYFSYDVKMKEKGDIPEGYSVSREKKERFSLILESASTNQTSMYLCASSLGRGRFYNEQFFGPGTRLTVL.